The source of this T cell receptor (beta chain) is a study of shared clonotypes between healthy human individuals. Whole-study findings and limits: Expectations were that clonotype sharing among donors would be affected by sequencing depth. Naive subsets generally had larger estimated richness than memory subsets. Shared clonotypes across all four donors exceeded non-shared ones in generation probability. Shared across a few donors were roughly 4.7% of the naive CD4 clonotypes.

Sequencing used immunoSEQ multiplex PCR; TCRdb keeps in-frame clones, though not all of them. The sample shows about 2.3 million clones, about 92% of them seen only once. Remarks on this clone: What it binds is not known.

This CDR3 region has 15 residues. Trimming shortened V by 3 bases and J by 1 base, and 12 bases separated the two germline ends. CDR1 is ENHRY and CDR2 is SYGVKD in the germline V gene. The TCR originated in a young man in good health. Some clones in this sample may be carry-over from other donors' samples. This chain uses TRBV10-3 with TRBJ2-5; D not certain. The sample taken for sequencing was naive CD4+ T cells from PBMCs. Subset defined: CD45RA+ positively selected. The CDR3: CAISETMTVQETQYF. For the CDR3, the DNA is TGTGCCATCAGTGAAACGATGACGGTCCAAGAGACCCAGTACTTC.